There are a few counts of the clone carrying this T cell receptor (beta chain). The sample originates from a study of T-cell reconstitution after alpha-beta-depleted transplantation in children. Unique molecular identifiers were incorporated when the TCRbeta library was constructed. TCRdb re-analysed the PCR reads in MiXCR, keeping a single row per CDR3 protein. The sample includes almost 400,000 distinct CDR3 sequences, around 21% seen only once; the top ten take less than 4.5%. Trimming removed 7 bases from V and 0 bases from J, with 13 bases in between. The CDR3 is 15 amino acids. This TCR was recovered from a human donor who donated a stem cell graft to a child with acute myeloid leukemia. The sequences come from PBMCs from the stem cell graft donor, collected from the stem cell graft. The V gene is TRBV12-3 or TRBV12-4, the J gene TRBJ1-3; maybe TRBD1 (5 bases). CDR3 in amino acids: CASTTGANSGNTIYF. The CDR3 bases are TGTGCCAGCACCACTGGGGCCAACTCTGGAAACACCATATATTTT.